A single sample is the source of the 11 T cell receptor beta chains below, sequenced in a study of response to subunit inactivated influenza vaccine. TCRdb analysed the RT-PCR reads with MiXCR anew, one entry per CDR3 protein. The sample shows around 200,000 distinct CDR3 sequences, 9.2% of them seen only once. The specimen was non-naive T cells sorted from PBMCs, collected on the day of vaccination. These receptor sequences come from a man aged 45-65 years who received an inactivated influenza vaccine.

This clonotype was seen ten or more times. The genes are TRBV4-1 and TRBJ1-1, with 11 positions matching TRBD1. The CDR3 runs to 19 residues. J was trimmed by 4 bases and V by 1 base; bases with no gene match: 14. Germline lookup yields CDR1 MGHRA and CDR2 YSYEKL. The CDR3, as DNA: TGCGCCAGCAGCCAAGCGATCGGGGACAGGGGGTCCTGGGTCACTGAAGCTTTCTTT. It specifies CASSQAIGDRGSWVTEAFF.

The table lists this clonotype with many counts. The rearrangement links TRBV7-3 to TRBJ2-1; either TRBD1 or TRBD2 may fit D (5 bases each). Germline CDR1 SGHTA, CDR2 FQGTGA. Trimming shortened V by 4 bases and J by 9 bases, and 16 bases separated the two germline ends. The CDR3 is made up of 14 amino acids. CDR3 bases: TGTGCCAGCAGCTCGACAGCCCCCGGAGGTGAGCAGTTCTTC. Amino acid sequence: CASSSTAPGGEQFF. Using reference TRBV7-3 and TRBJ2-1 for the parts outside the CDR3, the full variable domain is GAGVSQTPSNKVTEKGKYVELRCDPISGHTALYWYRQSLGQGPEFLIYFQGTGAADDSGLPNDRFFAVRPEGSVSTLKIQRTERGDSAVYLCASSSTAPGGEQFFGPGTRLTVL.

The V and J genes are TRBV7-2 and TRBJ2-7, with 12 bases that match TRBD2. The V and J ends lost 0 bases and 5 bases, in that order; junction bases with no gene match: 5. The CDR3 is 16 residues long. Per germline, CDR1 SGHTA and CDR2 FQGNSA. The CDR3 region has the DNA TGTGCCAGCAGCTTAGCAGCTAGCGGGGGGGCACACGAGCAGTACTTC. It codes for CASSLAASGGAHEQYF.

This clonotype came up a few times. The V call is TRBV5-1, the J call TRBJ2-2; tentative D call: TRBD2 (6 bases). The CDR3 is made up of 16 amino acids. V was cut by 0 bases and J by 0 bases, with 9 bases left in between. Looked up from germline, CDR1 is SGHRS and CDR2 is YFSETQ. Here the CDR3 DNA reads TGCGCCAGCAGCTTGGTATCGGGAGCGAACACCGGGGAGCTGTTTTTT. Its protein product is CASSLVSGANTGELFF.

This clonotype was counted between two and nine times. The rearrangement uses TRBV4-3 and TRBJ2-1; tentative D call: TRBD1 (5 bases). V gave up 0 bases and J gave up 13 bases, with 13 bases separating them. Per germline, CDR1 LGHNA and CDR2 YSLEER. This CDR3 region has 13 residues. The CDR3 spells CASSQDRGQGQFF. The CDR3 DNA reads TGCGCCAGCAGCCAAGATCGAGGACAAGGCCAGTTCTTC.

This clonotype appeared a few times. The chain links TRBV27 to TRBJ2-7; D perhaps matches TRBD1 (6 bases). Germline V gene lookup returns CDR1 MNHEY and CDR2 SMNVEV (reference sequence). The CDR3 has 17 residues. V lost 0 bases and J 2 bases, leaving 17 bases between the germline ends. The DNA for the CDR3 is TGTGCCAGCAGTTTATCTCCGACCGGGACACCGACCTACGAGCAGTACTTC. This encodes CASSLSPTGTPTYEQYF.

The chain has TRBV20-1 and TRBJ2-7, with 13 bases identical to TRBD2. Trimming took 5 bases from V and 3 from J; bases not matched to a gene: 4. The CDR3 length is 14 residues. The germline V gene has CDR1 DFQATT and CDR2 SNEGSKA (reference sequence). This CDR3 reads CSAPRTSGGYEQYF. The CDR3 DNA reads TGCAGTGCTCCTAGGACTAGCGGGGGCTACGAGCAGTACTTC.

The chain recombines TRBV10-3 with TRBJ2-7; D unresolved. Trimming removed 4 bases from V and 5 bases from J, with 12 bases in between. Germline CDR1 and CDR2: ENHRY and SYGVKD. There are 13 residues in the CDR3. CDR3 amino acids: CAISATGGHEQYF. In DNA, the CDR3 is TGTGCCATCAGTGCCACGGGTGGGCACGAGCAGTACTTC.

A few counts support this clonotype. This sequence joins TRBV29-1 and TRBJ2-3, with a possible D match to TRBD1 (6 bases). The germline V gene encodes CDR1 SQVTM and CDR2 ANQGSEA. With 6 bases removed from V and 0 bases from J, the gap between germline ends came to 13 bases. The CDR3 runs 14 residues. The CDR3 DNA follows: TGCAGCGTAATACAGGGTGGGAGCACAGATACGCAGTATTTT. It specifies CSVIQGGSTDTQYF.

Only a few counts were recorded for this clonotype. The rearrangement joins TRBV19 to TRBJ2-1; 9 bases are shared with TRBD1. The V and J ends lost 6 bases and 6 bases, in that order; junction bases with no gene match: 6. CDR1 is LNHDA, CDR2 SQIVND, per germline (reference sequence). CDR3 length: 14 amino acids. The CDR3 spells CASSEGQGFNEQFF. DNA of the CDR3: TGTGCCAGTAGCGAGGGACAGGGATTCAATGAGCAGTTCTTC.

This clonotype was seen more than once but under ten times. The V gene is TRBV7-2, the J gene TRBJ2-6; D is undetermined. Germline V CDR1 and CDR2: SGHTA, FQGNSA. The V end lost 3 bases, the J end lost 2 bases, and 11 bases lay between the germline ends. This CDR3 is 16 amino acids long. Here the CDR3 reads CASSLALGAGANVLTF. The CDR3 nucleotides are TGTGCCAGCAGCTTGGCCCTGGGTGCTGGGGCCAACGTCCTGACTTTC.